The T cell receptor (beta chain) described here comes from a study of blood T cell repertoires in COVID-19. For the study at large: COVID-19 samples collected from the United States, Italy and Spain covered acute and convalescent phases.

The data were produced by immunoSEQ multiplex PCR, yet TCRdb's version contains in-frame clones alone and is incomplete. The sample holds under 250,000 clones; 83% are singletons and the top ten take roughly 8.6%. CDR3 length equals 15 residues. CDR1 is SGHNT and CDR2 is YENEEA in the germline V gene. V lost 5 bases and J lost 0; bases outside the gene matches: 4. The chain joins TRBV11-3 to TRBJ1-3, with TRBD1 matching over 7 bases. This receptor was taken from a man aged 40-55 years with active or convalescent COVID-19. The sample taken for sequencing was peripheral blood. CDR3 sequence reads: CASSIGTASGNTIYF. The CDR3 nucleotides are TGTGCCAGCAGCATCGGGACAGCCTCTGGAAACACCATATATTTT.